This is a list of T cell receptor beta chains from one sample in a study of blood T cell repertoires in COVID-19. The data were produced by immunoSEQ multiplex PCR, yet TCRdb's version contains in-frame clones alone and is incomplete. The repertoire holds about 130,000 clones, with about four fifths as singletons. Sequencing was performed on peripheral blood. The source is a woman aged 55-75 years with acute or convalescent COVID-19. Both conserved end residues are part of each CDR3. A D gene is named only where the DNA matches it firmly. Clone size is shown for a subset of rows, as once, few, many or a class of expanded clone.

size: -
D: -
V: TRBV30
J: TRBJ1-4
CDR3: CAWSRGGGNEKLFF
DNA: TGTGCCTGGAGTCGTGGGGGCGGGAATGAAAAACTGTTTTTT

size: -
D: -
V: TRBV2
J: TRBJ1-6
CDR3: CASSDRTAASTLHF
DNA: TGTGCCAGCAGTGATCGGACAGCCGCTTCTACCCTCCACTTT

size: -
D: -
V: TRBV5-1
J: TRBJ1-3
CDR3: CASSLGALSSGNTIYF
DNA: TGCGCCAGCAGCTTGGGCGCCCTGAGCTCTGGAAACACCATATATTTT

size: -
D: -
V: TRBV5-1
J: TRBJ2-3
CDR3: CASSLSQGQGDTQYF
DNA: TGCGCCAGCAGCTTGTCTCAGGGGCAGGGAGATACGCAGTATTTT

size: -
D: TRBD2
V: TRBV7-3
J: TRBJ2-5
CDR3: CASSLGAGETQYF
DNA: TGTGCCAGCAGCTTAGGAGCGGGGGAGACCCAGTACTTC

size: -
D: TRBD1
V: TRBV7-9
J: TRBJ1-1
CDR3: CASSPSGGTEAFF
DNA: TGTGCCAGCAGCCCATCAGGGGGCACTGAAGCTTTCTTT

size: -
D: TRBD1
V: TRBV28
J: TRBJ1-2
CDR3: CASSSGTAINYGYTF
DNA: TGTGCCAGCAGTTCGGGGACAGCGATTAACTATGGCTACACCTTC

size: once
D: -
V: TRBV3-1/TRBV3-2
J: TRBJ1-1
CDR3: CASGGLPNTEAFF
DNA: TGTGCCAGCGGGGGACTTCCCAACACTGAAGCTTTCTTT

size: -
D: TRBD1
V: TRBV27
J: TRBJ1-6
CDR3: CASSFRQGNSPLHF
DNA: TGTGCCAGCAGTTTTCGACAGGGCAATTCACCCCTCCACTTT

size: once
D: -
V: TRBV5-6
J: TRBJ2-1
CDR3: CASSLGSYNEQFF
DNA: TGTGCCAGCAGCTTGGGGAGCTACAATGAGCAGTTCTTC

size: -
D: TRBD1
V: TRBV6-5
J: TRBJ1-4
CDR3: CASSYTTGAGEKLFF
DNA: TGTGCCAGCAGTTACACCACAGGGGCAGGTGAAAAACTGTTTTTT

size: -
D: TRBD1
V: TRBV5-5
J: TRBJ1-6
CDR3: CASSSQYRGLRSPLHF
DNA: TGTGCCAGCAGTTCTCAGTACAGGGGTTTGAGATCACCCCTCCACTTT

size: -
D: -
V: TRBV4-1
J: TRBJ1-1
CDR3: CASSQPPGGGNTEAFF
DNA: TGCGCCAGCAGCCAACCCCCCGGCGGGGGGAACACTGAAGCTTTCTTT

size: many
D: -
V: TRBV30
J: TRBJ1-3
CDR3: CAWSVAGRNTIYF
DNA: TGTGCCTGGAGTGTAGCGGGACGAAACACCATATATTTT

size: -
D: -
V: TRBV19
J: TRBJ1-1
CDR3: CASSGARGSRGVNTEAFF
DNA: TGTGCCAGTAGTGGAGCCCGGGGTTCTAGAGGAGTGAACACTGAAGCTTTCTTT

size: -
D: TRBD2
V: TRBV9
J: TRBJ2-5
CDR3: CASSPSGGGAETQYF
DNA: TGTGCCAGCAGCCCTAGCGGGGGGGGAGCGGAGACCCAGTACTTC

size: -
D: TRBD1
V: TRBV28
J: TRBJ1-2
CDR3: CASSSSGTGLNYGYTF
DNA: TGTGCCAGCAGTTCGTCCGGGACAGGGCTTAACTATGGCTACACCTTC

size: once
D: -
V: TRBV7-9
J: TRBJ1-2
CDR3: CASSLLWEGGYTF
DNA: TGTGCCAGCAGCTTATTGTGGGAGGGTGGCTACACCTTC

size: once
D: -
V: TRBV27
J: TRBJ1-2
CDR3: CASRGFGGADYGYTF
DNA: TGTGCCAGCAGGGGCTTCGGGGGGGCGGACTATGGCTACACCTTC

size: -
D: -
V: TRBV18
J: TRBJ2-5
CDR3: CASSPRGETQYF
DNA: TGTGCCAGCTCACCTAGGGGTGAGACCCAGTACTTC

size: once
D: TRBD2
V: TRBV30
J: TRBJ2-1
CDR3: CAWRTSGFRNEQFF
DNA: TGTGCCTGGAGGACTAGCGGGTTTCGGAATGAGCAGTTCTTC

size: once
D: -
V: TRBV12-5
J: TRBJ1-4
CDR3: CASGPEQFPNEKLFF
DNA: TGTGCTAGTGGCCCCGAACAGTTTCCTAATGAAAAACTGTTTTTT

size: -
D: -
V: TRBV30
J: TRBJ2-1
CDR3: CAWSVLSYNEQFF
DNA: TGTGCCTGGAGTGTACTTTCCTACAATGAGCAGTTCTTC

size: -
D: TRBD1
V: TRBV15
J: TRBJ1-2
CDR3: CATSRVQGGGYTF
DNA: TGTGCCACCAGCAGAGTGCAGGGGGGTGGCTACACCTTC

size: -
D: -
V: TRBV19
J: TRBJ1-1
CDR3: CASSIGHVNTEAFF
DNA: TGTGCCAGTAGTATAGGACACGTGAACACTGAAGCTTTCTTT

size: -
D: TRBD1
V: TRBV7-3
J: TRBJ2-5
CDR3: CASSAGTGGEETQYF
DNA: TGTGCCAGCAGCGCCGGGACAGGGGGCGAGGAGACCCAGTACTTC

size: -
D: -
V: TRBV3-1/TRBV3-2
J: TRBJ1-2
CDR3: CASSQGGGGYTF
DNA: TGTGCCAGCAGCCAAGGGGGAGGGGGCTACACCTTC

size: once
D: -
V: TRBV29-1
J: TRBJ2-2
CDR3: CSGTENTGELFF
DNA: TGCAGCGGGACAGAGAACACCGGGGAGCTGTTTTTT

size: -
D: TRBD2
V: TRBV7-9
J: TRBJ2-1
CDR3: CASSSGGNEQFF
DNA: TGTGCCAGCAGCTCGGGGGGTAATGAGCAGTTCTTC

size: -
D: TRBD1
V: TRBV4-2
J: TRBJ1-3
CDR3: CASSQEGTAGNTIYF
DNA: TGTGCCAGCAGCCAAGAAGGGACAGCTGGAAACACCATATATTTT

size: -
D: TRBD1
V: TRBV4-1
J: TRBJ1-2
CDR3: CASSQEGGPKDRGVRYGYTF
DNA: TGCGCCAGCAGCCAAGAAGGAGGACCAAAGGACAGGGGGGTTCGGTATGGCTACACCTTC

size: few
D: TRBD1
V: TRBV19
J: TRBJ1-6
CDR3: CASNSLTGGGSPLHF
DNA: TGTGCCAGTAATTCCCTCACAGGGGGCGGTTCACCCCTCCACTTT

size: -
D: -
V: TRBV20-1
J: TRBJ1-6
CDR3: CSASSGEASPLHF
DNA: TGCAGTGCTAGTTCGGGGGAGGCTTCACCCCTCCACTTT

size: -
D: TRBD1
V: TRBV5-4
J: TRBJ1-2
CDR3: CASSLGGQAQGYTF
DNA: TGTGCCAGCAGCTTGGGGGGACAGGCGCAGGGCTACACCTTC

size: -
D: -
V: TRBV9
J: TRBJ1-4
CDR3: CASSDSSNEKLFF
DNA: TGTGCCAGCAGCGACAGCTCTAATGAAAAACTGTTTTTT

size: few
D: -
V: TRBV7-8
J: TRBJ1-1
CDR3: CASSPLGRGGYTEAFF
DNA: TGTGCCAGCAGCCCCCTAGGGAGGGGTGGGTACACTGAAGCTTTCTTT

size: -
D: TRBD1
V: TRBV19
J: TRBJ2-2
CDR3: CASSITGGLVTGELFF
DNA: TGTGCCAGTAGTATTACAGGGGGCCTCGTCACCGGGGAGCTGTTTTTT

size: -
D: -
V: TRBV29-1
J: TRBJ1-1
CDR3: CSVEDRVPEAFF
DNA: TGCAGCGTTGAAGATCGAGTCCCTGAAGCTTTCTTT

size: -
D: TRBD1
V: TRBV6-5
J: TRBJ2-7
CDR3: CASNPGDRMGEQYF
DNA: TGTGCCAGCAACCCTGGGGACAGGATGGGCGAGCAGTACTTC

size: -
D: -
V: TRBV19
J: TRBJ2-7
CDR3: CASSIAGPFESEQYF
DNA: TGTGCCAGTAGTATCGCAGGGCCCTTTGAAAGCGAGCAGTACTTC

size: -
D: TRBD2
V: TRBV5-1
J: TRBJ2-5
CDR3: CASSTDFSGGSSTQYF
DNA: TGCGCCAGCAGCACTGACTTTAGCGGGGGGTCGTCGACCCAGTACTTC

size: once
D: -
V: TRBV10-3
J: TRBJ1-6
CDR3: CAISESLGANSPLHF
DNA: TGTGCCATCAGTGAGTCCTTGGGGGCGAATTCACCCCTCCACTTT

size: -
D: -
V: TRBV2
J: TRBJ1-1
CDR3: CASSDVGGAHTEAFF
DNA: TGTGCCAGCAGTGACGTAGGGGGGGCGCATACTGAAGCTTTCTTT

size: -
D: -
V: TRBV10-1
J: TRBJ1-3
CDR3: CASSGTFSGNTIYF
DNA: TGCGCCAGCAGTGGGACATTCTCTGGAAACACCATATATTTT

size: -
D: TRBD1
V: TRBV10-1
J: TRBJ2-1
CDR3: CASSDGQGGYNEQFF
DNA: TGCGCCAGCAGTGATGGACAGGGGGGCTACAATGAGCAGTTCTTC

size: once
D: TRBD1
V: TRBV3-1/TRBV3-2
J: TRBJ1-2
CDR3: CASSQGVRGYTF
DNA: TGTGCCAGCAGTCAGGGGGTTCGTGGCTACACCTTC

size: -
D: -
V: TRBV12-3/TRBV12-4
J: TRBJ1-2
CDR3: CASSLQGPASYTF
DNA: TGTGCCAGCAGTTTACAGGGGCCTGCTAGCTACACCTTC

size: -
D: TRBD1
V: TRBV11-2
J: TRBJ2-3
CDR3: CASSSRPTGSTDTQYF
DNA: TGTGCCAGCAGCTCCCGACCGACAGGGAGCACAGATACGCAGTATTTT

size: -
D: TRBD1
V: TRBV3-1/TRBV3-2
J: TRBJ1-2
CDR3: CASSRPGQGAGYTF
DNA: TGTGCCAGCAGCCGCCCGGGACAGGGGGCTGGCTACACCTTC